Listed below are T cell receptor beta chains from one sample, sequenced in a study of T cells after yellow fever vaccination. TCRdb re-called the 5' RACE reads through MiXCR, storing one row per CDR3 protein. The sample has about 510,000 distinct CDR3 sequences, 20% to 25% seen once. Here the sequenced sample was PBMCs, taken roughly 23 days after the first yellow fever vaccination. These receptors all come from a young man who received the YFV17D yellow fever vaccine. The CDR3 runs from the conserved cysteine through the conserved F or W.

TRBV7-9	TRBJ2-3	CASPPGQAITDTQYF
TRBV5-6	TRBJ1-4	CASSFLSRDGEKLFF
TRBV19	TRBJ1-1	CASSVRQGWTEAFF
TRBV18	TRBJ2-5	CASSFRQGGETQYF
TRBV19	TRBJ1-6	CASQDGYNSPLHF
TRBV5-1	TRBJ1-1	CASSPRTGRESEAFF
TRBV3-1	TRBJ2-1	CASSHTGQIYNEQFF
TRBV12-3/TRBV12-4	TRBJ2-3	CASSLGASTDTQYF
TRBV9	TRBJ2-3	CASSPRQDITDTQYF
TRBV5-7	TRBJ2-1	CASSLGASRDNEQFF
TRBV5-6	TRBJ2-1	CASTMTGSRNEQFF
TRBV10-1	TRBJ2-1	CASTWASGDNEQFF
TRBV7-2	TRBJ2-1	CASSSVRGSYNEQFF
TRBV7-2	TRBJ2-5	CASSPHRQGVGETQYF
TRBV4-1	TRBJ2-3	CASSHLGRGVTDTQYF
TRBV24-1	TRBJ2-3	CATSDNRVAGDTQYF
TRBV12-3/TRBV12-4	TRBJ1-6	CASSRDRGGDSPLHF
TRBV7-3	TRBJ1-2	CASSPHRDSPYGYTF
TRBV2	TRBJ2-1	CASSEGLGGGAIEQFF
TRBV5-1	TRBJ2-3	CASSLALVGPASTDTQYF
TRBV4-3	TRBJ2-3	CASSQSGRLAGGTDTQYF
TRBV27	TRBJ1-5	CASSLVLGNQPQHF
TRBV9	TRBJ2-1	CASSVLAGGRNEQFF
TRBV10-1	TRBJ2-1	CASSSRRGGGSDEQFF
TRBV5-6	TRBJ2-5	CASSFASGRFGTQYF
TRBV2	TRBJ2-2	CASSFFATGELFF
TRBV7-2	TRBJ2-1	CASSSISGGAREQFF
TRBV11-1	TRBJ1-1	CASSFERTEAFF